These 10 T cell receptor beta chains share one sample of origin, sequenced in a study of shared clonotypes between healthy human individuals. The data were produced by immunoSEQ multiplex PCR, yet TCRdb's version contains in-frame clones alone and is incomplete. Counted here are hundreds of thousands of clones, approximately 96% occurring once; the ten biggest clones make up roughly 0.1%. Positively selected for CCR7, the CD45RO-negative cells used as naive CD8 cells excluded terminally differentiated effector memory CD45RA+ cells. The material sequenced was naive CD8+ T cells sorted from blood. The receptors were sampled from a woman aged 25-40 years in good health.

This clone has a single count. The V call is TRBV4-1, the J call TRBJ2-7; D call uncertain. The CDR3 is made up of 16 amino acids. The V and J ends lost 0 bases and 0 bases respectively, with 12 bases between them. Germline V gene lookup returns CDR1 MGHRA and CDR2 YSYEKL. The CDR3: CASSQDPAPSSYEQYF. The DNA of the CDR3 is TGCGCCAGCAGCCAAGATCCGGCACCGTCCTCCTACGAGCAGTACTTC.

Concerning this clone: In the same sample, other DNA sequences code for this CDR3. This sequence joins TRBV7-9 and TRBJ2-1; no definite D call. Looked up from germline, CDR1 is SEHNR and CDR2 is FQNEAQ (reference sequence). Trimming took off 3 bases at V and 7 bases at J, with 10 bases between the two ends. The CDR3 runs 13 residues. The CDR3 DNA reads as TGTGCCAGCAGCTTGGGCAGCACAAATGAGCAGTTCTTC. Protein sequence: CASSLGSTNEQFF.

V gene TRBV5-4 combines with J gene TRBJ2-7; 10 nucleotides align to TRBD1. CDR1 is SGHNT, CDR2 YYREEE, per germline (reference sequence). Germline trimming cut 4 bases from V and 2 bases from J; bases unmatched to any gene: 6. This CDR3 region has 15 residues. CDR3 DNA: TGTGCCAGCAGCCCCGGACAGGGGGACCCCTACGAGCAGTACTTC. This codes for CASSPGQGDPYEQYF.

The chain joins TRBV2 to TRBJ2-7; 10 positions match TRBD1. The CDR3 loop spans 15 amino acids. Germline V lookup: CDR1 SNHLY, CDR2 FYNNEI. Unmatched junction bases numbered 9, after V lost 6 bases and J lost 4 bases. CDR3 sequence reads: CASRGQGPAGYEQYF. CDR3 in DNA: TGTGCCAGCAGGGGACAGGGGCCCGCTGGGTACGAGCAGTACTTC.

This rearrangement joins TRBV28 to TRBJ2-7; 7 bases align to TRBD1. The CDR3 totals 13 residues. Germline CDR1 MDHEN, CDR2 SYDVKM. V shed 6 bases and J 2 bases; nucleotides not matched to a gene: 4. For the CDR3, the DNA is TGTGCCAGCAGATCGACAGGGACCTACGAGCAGTACTTC. Translation: CASRSTGTYEQYF.

The rearrangement links TRBV11-2 to TRBJ2-7; D remains unclear. Per the germline V gene, CDR1 is SGHAT and CDR2 is FQNNGV. V lost 6 bases and J 3 bases, leaving 15 bases between the germline ends. This CDR3 is 14 amino acids long. The CDR3 DNA reads as TGTGCCAGCAGTTATCTATCCAGAGGCTACGAGCAGTACTTC. This sequence encodes CASSYLSRGYEQYF. The whole variable domain, remainder taken from reference TRBV11-2 and TRBJ2-7, is EAGVAQSPRYKIIEKRQSVAFWCNPISGHATLYWYQQILGQGPKLLIQFQNNGVVDDSQLPKDRFSAERLKGVDSTLKIQPAKLEDSAVYLCASSYLSRGYEQYFGPGTRLTVT.

The chain joins TRBV19 to TRBJ1-5; 7 bases match TRBD1. Germline loops: CDR1 LNHDA, CDR2 SQIVND (reference sequence). J was trimmed by 0 bases and V by 6 bases; bases with no gene match: 5. The CDR3 totals 15 residues. CDR3 in DNA: TGTGCCAGTAGGGGACAGTCAGCTAGCAATCAGCCCCAGCATTTT. As protein: CASRGQSASNQPQHF.

The genes are TRBV28 and TRBJ2-7, with 7 bases identical to TRBD2. V gave up 4 bases and J gave up 3 bases; unmatched junction bases: 9. CDR3 length: 15 residues. CDR1 is MDHEN and CDR2 is SYDVKM in the germline V gene. The CDR3 loop reads CASSSVASGRYEQYF. The CDR3 region has the DNA TGTGCCAGCAGTTCCGTAGCTAGCGGTCGCTACGAGCAGTACTTC.

This chain uses TRBV7-9 with TRBJ2-7; possible D gene TRBD1, 6 bases. CDR1 SEHNR and CDR2 FQNEAQ come from the germline V gene (reference sequence). This CDR3 region has 14 residues. Trimming took off 6 bases at V and 7 bases at J, with 19 bases between the two ends. In DNA form, the CDR3 reads TGTGCCAGCAGGCCTTGGGACACCACGGAGGAGCAGTACTTC. Translating gives CASRPWDTTEEQYF.

The chain joins TRBV7-8 to TRBJ1-3, with 9 bases identical to TRBD1. V lost 2 bases to trimming and J lost 4 bases; unmatched junction nucleotides: 9. Looked up from germline, CDR1 is SGHVS and CDR2 is FQNEAQ. The CDR3 totals 17 residues. This CDR3 reads CASSLPWTGVAGNTIYF. The CDR3, as DNA: TGTGCCAGCAGCTTACCTTGGACAGGGGTGGCAGGAAACACCATATATTTT.